This TCR beta chain was identified during a study of T cell changes during pregnancy in multiple sclerosis. The CDR3 is 16 amino acids. V dropped 5 bases and J dropped 6 bases, with 17 bases sitting between them. Germline assignment: CDR1 MDHEN and CDR2 SYDVKM. Repertoires were generated with immunoSEQ multiplex PCR, while TCRdb's copy carries only in-frame clones and drops some. Of under 90,000 clones in the sample, 85% to 95% are singletons; the top ten hold about 1%. The chain carries TRBV28 and TRBJ2-6; the D gene is possibly TRBD2 (5 bases). The receptor was derived from a female donor in good health, enrolled as a control in a pregnancy study. The specimen comprised peripheral blood, sampled in the second trimester of pregnancy. The chain's CDR3 is CASSPPEAPLANVLTF. For the CDR3, the DNA is TGTGCCAGCAGTCCGCCGGAGGCGCCTCTGGCCAACGTCCTGACTTTC.